Reported below is one T cell receptor beta chain. Its antigen remains unknown. This entry is derived from a study of identical twins. General observations from the study: Sharing of beta out-of-frame sequences by twins showed a weaker excess. Findings came from cross-sectional statistics, without long-term follow-up of donors.

A universal primer site was created by template switching, with the cDNA bearing unique molecular identifiers. TCRdb reprocessed the 5' RACE reads with MiXCR, giving one entry per CDR3 protein. Altogether about 480,000 distinct CDR3 sequences are present, 13% to 15% being singletons, with the ten largest covering about 0.54%. Germline loops: CDR1 DFQATT, CDR2 SNEGSKA (reference sequence). The ends lost 5 bases at V and 1 base at J; junction bases unmatched: 20. The CDR3 is 19 amino acids. This sample also belongs to another study, concerning yellow fever vaccine responses in identical twins. According to that study: Vaccine T cell responses of twins reportedly seemed partly convergent and partly personalized.

Sequences were obtained from CD4+ T cells sorted from blood. This clonotype was sampled from a woman aged 18-30 years in good health. This rearrangement joins TRBV20-1 to TRBJ2-7; 10 bases align to TRBD1. The CDR3 reads CSAPMAPGQGILVSYEQYF. DNA for the CDR3: TGCAGTGCTCCCATGGCCCCGGGACAGGGGATTTTGGTTTCCTACGAGCAGTACTTC.